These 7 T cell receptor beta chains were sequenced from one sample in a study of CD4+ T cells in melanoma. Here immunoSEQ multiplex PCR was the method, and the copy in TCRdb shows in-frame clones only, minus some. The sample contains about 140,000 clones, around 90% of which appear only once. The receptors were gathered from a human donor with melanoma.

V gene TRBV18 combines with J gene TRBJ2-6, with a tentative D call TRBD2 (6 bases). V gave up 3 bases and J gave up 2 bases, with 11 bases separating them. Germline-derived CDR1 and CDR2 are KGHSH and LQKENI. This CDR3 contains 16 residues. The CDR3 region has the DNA TGTGCCAGCTCACCCTTTTCGGGGGCTGGGGCCAACGTCCTGACTTTC. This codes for CASSPFSGAGANVLTF.

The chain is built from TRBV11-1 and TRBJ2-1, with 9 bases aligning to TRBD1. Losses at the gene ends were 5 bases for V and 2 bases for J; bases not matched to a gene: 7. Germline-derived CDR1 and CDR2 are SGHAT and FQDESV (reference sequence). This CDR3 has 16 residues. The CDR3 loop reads CASSQQGARTYNEQFF. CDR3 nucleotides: TGTGCCAGCAGCCAACAGGGGGCCAGGACCTACAATGAGCAGTTCTTC.

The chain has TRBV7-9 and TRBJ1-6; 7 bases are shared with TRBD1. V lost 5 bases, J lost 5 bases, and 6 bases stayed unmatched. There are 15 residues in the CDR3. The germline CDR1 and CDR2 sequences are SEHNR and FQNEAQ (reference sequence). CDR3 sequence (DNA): TGTGCCAGCAGCCTCCAGGGACAGAATAATTCACCCCTCCACTTT. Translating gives CASSLQGQNNSPLHF.

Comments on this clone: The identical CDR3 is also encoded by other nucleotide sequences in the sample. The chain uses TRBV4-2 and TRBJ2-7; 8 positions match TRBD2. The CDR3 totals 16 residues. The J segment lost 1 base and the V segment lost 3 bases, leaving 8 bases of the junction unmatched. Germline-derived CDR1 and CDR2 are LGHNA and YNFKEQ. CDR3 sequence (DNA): TGTGCCAGCAGCCATGAGGCGGGGGGCGCTTCCTACGAGCAGTACTTC. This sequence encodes CASSHEAGGASYEQYF.

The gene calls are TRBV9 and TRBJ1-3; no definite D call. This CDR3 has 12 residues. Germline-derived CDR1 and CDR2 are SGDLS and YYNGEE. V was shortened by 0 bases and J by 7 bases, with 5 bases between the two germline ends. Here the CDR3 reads CASSVGSNTIYF. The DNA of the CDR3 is TGTGCCAGCAGCGTAGGTAGTAACACCATATATTTT. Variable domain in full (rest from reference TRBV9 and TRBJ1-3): DSGVTQTPKHLITATGQRVTLRCSPRSGDLSVYWYQQSLDQGLQFLIQYYNGEERAKGNILERFSAQQFPDLHSELNLSSLELGDSALYFCASSVGSNTIYFGEGSWLTVV.

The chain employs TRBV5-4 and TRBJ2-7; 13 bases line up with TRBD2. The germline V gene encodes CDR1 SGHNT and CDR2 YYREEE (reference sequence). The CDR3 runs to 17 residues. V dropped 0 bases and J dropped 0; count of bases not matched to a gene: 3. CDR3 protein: CASSLGTSGGLSYEQYF. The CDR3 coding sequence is TGTGCCAGCAGCTTGGGGACTAGCGGGGGCCTCTCCTACGAGCAGTACTTC. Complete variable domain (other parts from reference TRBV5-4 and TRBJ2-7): ETGVTQSPTHLIKTRGQQVTLRCSSQSGHNTVSWYQQALGQGPQFIFQYYREEENGRGNFPPRFSGLQFPNYSSELNVNALELDDSALYLCASSLGTSGGLSYEQYFGPGTRLTVT.

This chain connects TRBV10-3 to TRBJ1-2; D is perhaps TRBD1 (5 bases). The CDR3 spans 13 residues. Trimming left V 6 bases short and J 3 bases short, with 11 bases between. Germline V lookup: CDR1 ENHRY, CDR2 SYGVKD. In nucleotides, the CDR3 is TGTGCCATCAGGGCGACAGAGGACTATGGCTACACCTTC. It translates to CAIRATEDYGYTF.